These T cell receptor beta chains were read from a single sample in a study of T-cell memory formation after mild COVID-19. TCRdb analysed the 5' RACE reads with MiXCR anew, one entry per CDR3 protein. Seen here are 70,000 to 95,000 distinct CDR3 sequences, about 13% observed once, and the top ten hold around two fifths. Sequenced material: PBMCs or a T cell subset sorted from them (not recorded which). The receptors were sampled from a young man who had mild COVID-19 (a few samples of this study predate the infection). Cell type and time point are not known. Both conserved end residues are part of each CDR3. A D gene is named only where the DNA matches it firmly. Rows give clone size only sometimes, using once, few, many, or a class for an expanded clone.

>few|TRBJ1-2|NA|TRBV5-4
CASSDGGVDYGYTF
TGTGCCAGCAGCGATGGCGGGGTAGACTATGGCTACACCTTC
>NA|TRBJ2-7|NA|TRBV7-6
CASRSPSEVFF
TGTGCCAGCAGATCCCCTTCCGAGGTTTTCTTC
>NA|TRBJ2-1|TRBD2|TRBV11-2
CASSPHPGGPDNEQFF
TGTGCCAGCAGCCCCCATCCGGGGGGGCCGGACAATGAGCAGTTCTTC
>NA|TRBJ2-7|NA|TRBV12-3/TRBV12-4
CASSWGRDYEQYF
TGTGCCAGCAGTTGGGGACGGGACTACGAGCAGTACTTC
>few|TRBJ2-2|NA|TRBV6-5
CASSYSEVTGELFF
TGTGCCAGCAGTTACTCGGAGGTCACCGGGGAGCTGTTTTTT
>NA|TRBJ2-5|NA|TRBV6-5
CASSYTPHPGAQYF
TGTGCCAGCAGTTACACCCCACACCCGGGGGCCCAGTACTTC
>few|TRBJ1-5|NA|TRBV25-1
CASSESGPYQPQHF
TGTGCCAGCAGTGAATCAGGCCCATATCAGCCCCAGCATTTT
>few|TRBJ2-5|NA|TRBV29-1
CSVESRETQYF
TGCAGCGTTGAGAGTAGGGAGACCCAGTACTTC
>few|TRBJ2-1|NA|TRBV29-1
CSVEGGANGPYNEQFF
TGCAGCGTTGAGGGAGGTGCGAATGGTCCCTACAATGAGCAGTTCTTC
>many|TRBJ2-1|TRBD1|TRBV11-2
CASSTGTGALYNEQFF
TGTGCCAGCAGCACCGGGACAGGGGCATTATACAATGAGCAGTTCTTC
>few|TRBJ2-3|NA|TRBV9
CASSPVVDSTDTQYF
TGTGCCAGCAGCCCTGTAGTGGATAGCACAGATACGCAGTATTTT
>few|TRBJ1-1|NA|TRBV7-8
CASSLFRENTEAFF
TGTGCCAGCAGCTTATTCCGGGAGAACACTGAAGCTTTCTTT
>many|TRBJ2-7|NA|TRBV4-1
CASSQGTGTYEQYF
TGTGCCAGCAGCCAGGGAACAGGTACCTACGAGCAGTACTTC